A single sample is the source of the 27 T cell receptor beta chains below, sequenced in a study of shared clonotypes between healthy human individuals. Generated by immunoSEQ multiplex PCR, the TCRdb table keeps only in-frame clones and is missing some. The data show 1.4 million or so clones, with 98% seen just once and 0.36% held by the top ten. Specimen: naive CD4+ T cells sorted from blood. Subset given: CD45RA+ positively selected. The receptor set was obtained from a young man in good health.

The CDR3 is CASSAEGVGFTDTQYF. As DNA, the CDR3 is TGTGCCAGCAGCGCCGAGGGAGTTGGGTTTACAGATACGCAGTATTTT. The chain recombines TRBV9 with TRBJ2-3; tentative D call: TRBD2 (5 bases). Between the trimmed V and J ends, which lost 3 bases and 3 bases, there was a span of 17 bases. CDR1 and CDR2 from the germline V gene are SGDLS and YYNGEE. This CDR3 contains 16 residues.

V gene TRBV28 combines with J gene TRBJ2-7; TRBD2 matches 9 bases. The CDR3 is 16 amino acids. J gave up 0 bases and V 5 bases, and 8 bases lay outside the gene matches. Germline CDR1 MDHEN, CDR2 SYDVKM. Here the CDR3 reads CASSPQDSGSSYEQYF. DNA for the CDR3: TGTGCCAGCAGTCCCCAGGATAGCGGGAGCTCCTACGAGCAGTACTTC.

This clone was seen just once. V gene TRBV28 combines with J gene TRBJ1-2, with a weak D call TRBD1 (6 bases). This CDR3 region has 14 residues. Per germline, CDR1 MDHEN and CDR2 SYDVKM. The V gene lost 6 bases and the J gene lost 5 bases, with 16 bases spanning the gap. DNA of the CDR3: TGTGCCAGCAGCGTGGGAGGGGGTCGATATGGCTACACCTTC. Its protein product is CASSVGGGRYGYTF.

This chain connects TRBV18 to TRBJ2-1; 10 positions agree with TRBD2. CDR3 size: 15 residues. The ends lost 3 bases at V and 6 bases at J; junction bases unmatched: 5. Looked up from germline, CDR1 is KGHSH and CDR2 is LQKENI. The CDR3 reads CASSPALAGSNEQFF. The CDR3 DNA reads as TGTGCCAGCTCACCTGCACTAGCGGGGTCCAATGAGCAGTTCTTC.

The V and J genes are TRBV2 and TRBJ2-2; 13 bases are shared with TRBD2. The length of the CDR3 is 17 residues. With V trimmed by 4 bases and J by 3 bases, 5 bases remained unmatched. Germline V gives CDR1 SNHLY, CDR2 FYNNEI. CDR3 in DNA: TGTGCCAGCAGTGTGGGGACTAGCGGGGTGTACACCGGGGAGCTGTTTTTT. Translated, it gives CASSVGTSGVYTGELFF. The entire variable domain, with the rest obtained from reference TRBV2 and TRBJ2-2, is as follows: EPEVTQTPSHQVTQMGQEVILRCVPISNHLYFYWYRQILGQKVEFLVSFYNNEISEKSEIFDDQFSVERPDGSNFTLKIRSTKLEDSAMYFCASSVGTSGVYTGELFFGEGSRLTVL.

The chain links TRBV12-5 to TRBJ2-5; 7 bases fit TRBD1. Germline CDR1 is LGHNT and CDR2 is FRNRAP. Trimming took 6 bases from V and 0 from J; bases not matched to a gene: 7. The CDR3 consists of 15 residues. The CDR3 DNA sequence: TGTGCTAGTGGGCGGACAGGAATGTACCAAGAGACCCAGTACTTC. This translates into CASGRTGMYQETQYF.

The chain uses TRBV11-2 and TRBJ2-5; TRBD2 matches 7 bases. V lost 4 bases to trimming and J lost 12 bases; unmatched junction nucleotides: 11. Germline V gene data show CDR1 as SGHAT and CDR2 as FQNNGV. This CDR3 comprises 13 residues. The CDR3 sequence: CASSSDSRRGKYF. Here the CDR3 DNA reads TGTGCCAGCAGCTCGGACTCAAGGCGGGGGAAGTACTTC.

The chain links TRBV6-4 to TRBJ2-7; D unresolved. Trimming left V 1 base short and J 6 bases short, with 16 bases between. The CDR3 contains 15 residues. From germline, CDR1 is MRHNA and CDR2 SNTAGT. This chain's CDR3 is CASSDWRESSREQYF. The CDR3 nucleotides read TGTGCCAGCAGTGACTGGCGAGAGAGTTCCCGCGAGCAGTACTTC.

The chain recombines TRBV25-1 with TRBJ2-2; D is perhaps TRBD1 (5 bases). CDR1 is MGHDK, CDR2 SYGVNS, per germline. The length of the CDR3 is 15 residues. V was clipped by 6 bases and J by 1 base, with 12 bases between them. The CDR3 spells CASRGHRMNTGELFF. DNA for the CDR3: TGTGCCAGCAGGGGCCACAGGATGAACACCGGGGAGCTGTTTTTT.

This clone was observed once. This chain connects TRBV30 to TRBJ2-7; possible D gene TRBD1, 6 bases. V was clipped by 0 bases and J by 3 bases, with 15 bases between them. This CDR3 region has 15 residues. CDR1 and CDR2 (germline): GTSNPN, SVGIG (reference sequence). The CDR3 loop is CAWSVLGTKIYEQYF. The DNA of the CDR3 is TGTGCCTGGAGTGTACTAGGGACAAAAATCTACGAGCAGTACTTC.

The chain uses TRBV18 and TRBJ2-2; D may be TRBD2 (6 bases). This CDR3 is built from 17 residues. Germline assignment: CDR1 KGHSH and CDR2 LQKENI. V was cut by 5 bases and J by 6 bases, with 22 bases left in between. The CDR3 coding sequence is TGTGCCAGCTCATGGGACCGCGGACTAAGGGTCCCCGGGGAGCTGTTTTTT. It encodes CASSWDRGLRVPGELFF.

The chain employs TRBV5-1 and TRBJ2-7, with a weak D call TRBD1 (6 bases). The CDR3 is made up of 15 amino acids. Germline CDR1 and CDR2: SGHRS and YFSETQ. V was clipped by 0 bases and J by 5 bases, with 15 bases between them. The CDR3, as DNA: TGCGCCAGCAGCTTGGGTCAGGGGAAGGGCAACGAGCAGTACTTC. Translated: CASSLGQGKGNEQYF.

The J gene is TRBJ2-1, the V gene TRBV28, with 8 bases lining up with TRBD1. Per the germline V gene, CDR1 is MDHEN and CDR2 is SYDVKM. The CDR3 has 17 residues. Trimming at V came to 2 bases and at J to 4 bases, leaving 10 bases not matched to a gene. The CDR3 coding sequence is TGTGCCAGCAGTTTACGCGGGCCAGGGGGCGCTTACAATGAGCAGTTCTTC. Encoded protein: CASSLRGPGGAYNEQFF.

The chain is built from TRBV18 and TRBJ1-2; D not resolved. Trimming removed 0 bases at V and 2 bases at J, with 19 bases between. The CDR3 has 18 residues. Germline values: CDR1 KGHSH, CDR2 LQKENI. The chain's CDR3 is CASSPPSGIGNPNYGYTF. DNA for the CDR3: TGTGCCAGCTCACCACCCTCGGGGATAGGGAATCCAAACTATGGCTACACCTTC. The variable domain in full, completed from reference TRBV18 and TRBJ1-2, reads NAGVMQNPRHLVRRRGQEARLRCSPMKGHSHVYWYRQLPEEGLKFMVYLQKENIIDESGMPKERFSAEFPKEGPSILRIQQVVRGDSAAYFCASSPPSGIGNPNYGYTFGSGTRLTVV.

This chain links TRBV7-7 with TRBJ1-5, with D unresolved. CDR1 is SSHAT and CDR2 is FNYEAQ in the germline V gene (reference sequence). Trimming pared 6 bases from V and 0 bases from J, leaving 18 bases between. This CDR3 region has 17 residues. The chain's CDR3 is CASRFRATRNSNQPQHF. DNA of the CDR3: TGTGCCAGCAGGTTCCGGGCAACAAGAAATAGCAATCAGCCCCAGCATTTT.

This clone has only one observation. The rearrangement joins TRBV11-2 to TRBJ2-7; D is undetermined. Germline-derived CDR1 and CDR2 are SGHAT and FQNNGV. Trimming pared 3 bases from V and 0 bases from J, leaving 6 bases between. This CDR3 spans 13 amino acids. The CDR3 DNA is TGTGCCAGCAGCTTTATCTCCTCCTACGAGCAGTACTTC. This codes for CASSFISSYEQYF.

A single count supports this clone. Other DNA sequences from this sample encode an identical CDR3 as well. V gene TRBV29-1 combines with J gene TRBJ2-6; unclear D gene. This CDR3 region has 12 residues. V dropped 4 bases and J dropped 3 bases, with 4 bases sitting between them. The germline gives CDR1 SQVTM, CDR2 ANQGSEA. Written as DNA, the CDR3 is TGCAGCGTTGGTAGTGGGGCCAACGTCCTGACTTTC. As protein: CSVGSGANVLTF.

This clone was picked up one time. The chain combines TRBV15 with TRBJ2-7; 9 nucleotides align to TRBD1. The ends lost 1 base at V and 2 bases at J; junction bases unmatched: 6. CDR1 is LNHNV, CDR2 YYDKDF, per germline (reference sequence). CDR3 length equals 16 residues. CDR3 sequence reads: CATSRGGGTGTYEQYF. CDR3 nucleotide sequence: TGTGCCACCAGCAGAGGTGGCGGGACAGGGACCTACGAGCAGTACTTC. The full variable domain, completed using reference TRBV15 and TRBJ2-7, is DAMVIQNPRYQVTQFGKPVTLSCSQTLNHNVMYWYQQKSSQAPKLLFHYYDKDFNNEADTPDNFQSRRPNTSFCFLDIRSPGLGDTAMYLCATSRGGGTGTYEQYFGPGTRLTVT.

The CDR3 spells CASSLALGTYRTDTQYF. The CDR3 DNA follows: TGTGCCAGCAGCTTGGCATTGGGGACGTACCGCACAGATACGCAGTATTTT. The chain employs TRBV5-5 and TRBJ2-3; D may be TRBD1 or TRBD2 (5 bases each). This CDR3 comprises 17 residues. V was cut by 0 bases and J by 1 base, with 15 bases left in between. Germline CDR1 SGHKS, CDR2 YYEKEE (reference sequence).

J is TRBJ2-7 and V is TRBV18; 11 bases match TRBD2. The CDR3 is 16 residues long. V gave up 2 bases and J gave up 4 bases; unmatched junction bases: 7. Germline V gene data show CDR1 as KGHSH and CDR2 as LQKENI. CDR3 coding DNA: TGTGCCAGCTCACCAGTATCGACTAGCGGGAAATACGAGCAGTACTTC. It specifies CASSPVSTSGKYEQYF.

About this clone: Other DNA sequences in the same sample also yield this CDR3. The CDR3 region has the DNA TGCGCCAGCAGCTCTGAGACCTACGAGCAGTACTTC. Its protein is CASSSETYEQYF. The V call is TRBV5-1, the J call TRBJ2-7, with D unresolved. Trimming took 3 bases from V and 2 from J, leaving 6 bases between them. Looked up from germline, CDR1 is SGHRS and CDR2 is YFSETQ. The CDR3 spans 12 residues.

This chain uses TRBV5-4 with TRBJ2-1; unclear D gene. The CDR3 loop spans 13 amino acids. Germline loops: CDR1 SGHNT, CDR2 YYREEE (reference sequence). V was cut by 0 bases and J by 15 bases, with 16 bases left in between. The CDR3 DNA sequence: TGTGCCAGCAGCTTGGAGCCGCGCGATCGGAGGTTCTTC. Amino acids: CASSLEPRDRRFF.

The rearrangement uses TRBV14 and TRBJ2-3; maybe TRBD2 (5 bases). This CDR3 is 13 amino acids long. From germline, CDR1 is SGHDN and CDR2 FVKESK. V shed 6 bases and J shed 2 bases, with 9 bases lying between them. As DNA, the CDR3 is TGTGCCAGCAGGGAGCGGATCACAGATACGCAGTATTTT. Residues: CASRERITDTQYF.

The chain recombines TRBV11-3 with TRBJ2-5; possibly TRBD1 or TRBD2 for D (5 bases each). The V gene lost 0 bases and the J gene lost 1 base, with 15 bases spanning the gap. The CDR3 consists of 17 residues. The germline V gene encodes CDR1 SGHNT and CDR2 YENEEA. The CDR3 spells CASSLDSRGASQETQYF. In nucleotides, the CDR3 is TGTGCCAGCAGCTTAGACTCCCGGGGCGCCAGCCAAGAGACCCAGTACTTC. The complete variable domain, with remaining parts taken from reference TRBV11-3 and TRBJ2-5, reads EAGVVQSPRYKIIEKKQPVAFWCNPISGHNTLYWYLQNLGQGPELLIRYENEEAVDDSQLPKDRFSAERLKGVDSTLKIQPAELGDSAVYLCASSLDSRGASQETQYFGPGTRLLVL.

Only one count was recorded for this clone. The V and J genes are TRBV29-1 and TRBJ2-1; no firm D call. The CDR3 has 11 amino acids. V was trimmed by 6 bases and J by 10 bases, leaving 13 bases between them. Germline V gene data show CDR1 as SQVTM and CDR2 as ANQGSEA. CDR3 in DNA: TGCAGCGTGGGCCCCGTGACGGAGCAGTTCTTC. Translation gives CSVGPVTEQFF.

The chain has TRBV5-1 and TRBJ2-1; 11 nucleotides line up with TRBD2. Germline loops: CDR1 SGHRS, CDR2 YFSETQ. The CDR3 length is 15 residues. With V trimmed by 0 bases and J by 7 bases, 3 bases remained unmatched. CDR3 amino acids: CASSLAASGGNEQFF. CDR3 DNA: TGCGCCAGCAGCTTGGCGGCTAGCGGGGGGAATGAGCAGTTCTTC.

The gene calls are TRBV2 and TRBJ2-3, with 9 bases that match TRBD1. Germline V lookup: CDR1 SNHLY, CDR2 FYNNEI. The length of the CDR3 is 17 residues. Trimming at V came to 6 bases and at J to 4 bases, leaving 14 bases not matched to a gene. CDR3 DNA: TGTGCCAGCAGAAGGTCGACAGGGGGTATAGGGGCAGATACGCAGTATTTT. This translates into CASRRSTGGIGADTQYF.